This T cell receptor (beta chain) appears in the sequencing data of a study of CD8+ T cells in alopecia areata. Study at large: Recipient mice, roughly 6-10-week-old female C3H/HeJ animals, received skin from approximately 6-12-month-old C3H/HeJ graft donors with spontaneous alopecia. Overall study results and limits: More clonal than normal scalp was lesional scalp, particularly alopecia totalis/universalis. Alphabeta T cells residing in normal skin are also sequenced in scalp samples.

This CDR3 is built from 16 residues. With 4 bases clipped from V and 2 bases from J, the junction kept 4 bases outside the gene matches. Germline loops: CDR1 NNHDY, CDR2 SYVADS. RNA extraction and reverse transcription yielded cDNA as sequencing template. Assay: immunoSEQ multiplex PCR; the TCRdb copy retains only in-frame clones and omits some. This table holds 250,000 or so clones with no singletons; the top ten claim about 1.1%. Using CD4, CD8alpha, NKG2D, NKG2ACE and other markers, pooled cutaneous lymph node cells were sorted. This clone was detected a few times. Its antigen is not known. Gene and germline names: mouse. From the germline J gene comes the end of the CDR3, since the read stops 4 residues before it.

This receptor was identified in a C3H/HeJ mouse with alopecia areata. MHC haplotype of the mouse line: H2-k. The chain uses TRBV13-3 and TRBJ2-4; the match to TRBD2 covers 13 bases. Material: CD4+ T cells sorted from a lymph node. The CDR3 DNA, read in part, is TGTGCCAGCAGTCCCGGACTGGGGGGGCATCAAAAC. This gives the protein CASSPGLGGHQN. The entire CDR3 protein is CASSPGLGGHQNTLYF.